This T cell receptor (beta chain) derives from a study of shared clonotypes between healthy human individuals (dated by TCRdb to the early 2020s). Notes on the research overall: The cohort comprised two women and a few men aged 18 to 49 years. For each donor, CD4 naive and CD4 memory were each given three plates, CD8 naive was given two plates, and CD8 memory was given one plate. Blood TCR repertoires of roughly five healthy adults were deeply sequenced to estimate repertoire size and the extent of clonotype sharing between individuals. To increase sequencing depth and limit assay-specific biases, TCR repertoire library preparation and sequencing were carried out by different laboratories using diverse techniques. Leukapheresis yielded between about 0.9 and 10 billion PBMCs per donor. What the work shows at the level of the full study, not this receptor alone: Sampling was restricted to blood, and TCR repertoires in tissues likely differ from the TCR repertoires found in blood. Incomplete sequencing was indicated by rarefaction of sorted-subset datasets, despite the large sequencing depth. When a few donors were compared, the shared fraction of clonotypes was around 5% for naive CD4, roughly 3.3% for naive CD8, 2.3% for memory CD4, and 0.3% to 0.5% for memory CD8. Clonotypes shared by all four sorted-subset donors showed higher generation probabilities than non-shared clonotypes. Based on pairwise subsampling, the degree of clonotype sharing among donors was expected to be affected by sequencing depth. Estimated clonotype richness was generally larger for naive than for memory subsets. Because the study included a small number of donors, the genetic and exposure-history diversity represented was limited.

This clone has just one count. This clone's antigen is unknown. Per-base quality was not reported, and no clone a single base away is much larger than it. This CDR3 is also generated by other DNA sequences in the sample. TCR CDR3 regions were amplified from genomic DNA by multiplex PCR using the deep immunoSEQ assay. For each cell subset, the extracted genomic DNA was distributed evenly across all wells of several immunoSEQ 96-well plates, and each plate served as one replicate. For sorted subsets, approximately 0.2 ug of genomic DNA, equivalent to tens of thousands of T cell genomes, went into each replicate PCR. Purified libraries were quantified with a Qubit 3.0 fluorometer, sized on a Bioanalyzer 2100, and re-quantified with the KAPA Library Quantification kit. A separate single-read 150-cycle Illumina NextSeq 550 flow cell was used to sequence each immunoSEQ 96-well plate. The original methods were these. Because only junctional sequences without quality scores were contained in the immunoSEQ output, filtering matching that applied to full-length reads could not be performed. To assign V/J genes and CDR3, sequences were annotated against IMGT germline references using PyIR, a Python wrapper for IgBLAST v1.9. Reads were removed for weak V/J assignments (E-value above 1e-6), missing CDR3, stop codons, out-of-frame junctions, or ambiguous translated residues. V3J clonotypes were defined as sequences sharing the same inferred V gene, J gene, and CDR3 amino acid sequence. Percentage overlap between repertoires was calculated by dividing the number of shared unique clonotypes by the size of the smaller repertoire. Three approaches were used to assess repertoire richness: RTK rarefaction, the Chao1 estimator, and Recon v2.1 estimates of unobserved clonotypes. Generation probabilities were computed with OLGA for all TCRbeta clonotypes obtained by the gDNA method from four donors. This immuneACCESS table, as held by TCRdb, lists in-frame sequences with V and J called but not all clones. Of the missing ones, under half trace to an unresolved V gene in checked studies; the others have no known cause. V and J calls and clone size come straight from that table; D and trimming were deduced from the DNA. The table for this sample lists some 1,400,000 clones; more than 95% of them were counted only once. Of the sample, 1% to 1.5% is held by the ten largest clones.

Healthy HIV-negative adults with no recently reported acute infections or vaccinations were included as donors. Every donor was a Caucasian adult residing in Nashville, Tennessee, USA. CD4+ T cells were enriched through magnetic negative selection, after which naive cells were positively selected on CD45RA and the remaining negative fraction served as the memory subset. After blood collection by leukapheresis, PBMCs were isolated using Ficoll-Histopaque density gradient centrifugation and then cryopreserved in the vapor phase of liquid nitrogen. Purity and quantity of every magnetically sorted T cell population were checked by analytical flow cytometry. From each sorted fraction, genomic DNA was isolated and quantified by UV absorbance on a Nanodrop 2000c. The CDR3, cysteine through phenylalanine, is 13 amino acids long. Of all the DNA, just the CDR3 is kept, 39 bases in frame from base 1. Sequences MDHEN (CDR1) and SYDVKM (CDR2) are obtained from the germline V gene. The trim is 2 bases for V and 1 base for J, with a gap of 5 bases between the germline ends.

The sequence is built from TRBV28 and TRBJ1-1; the D gene cannot be resolved reliably. The origin of this receptor is a man between 25 and 39 years old in good health. Sequencing used naive CD4+ T cells sorted from blood. The cell subset or site label corresponds to: CD45RA+ positively selected. The nucleotide sequence is given as TGTGCCAGCAGTTTACTAGGGAACACTGAAGCTTTCTTT. Translated, it reads CASSLLGNTEAFF.